This TCR beta chain originates from a study of radiotherapy plus CTLA-4 blockade in lung cancer. Some clones are missing from TCRdb's copy, which holds only in-frame ones; the method was immunoSEQ multiplex PCR. The sample yields approximately 80,000 clones, about 79% seen once. The CDR3 totals 13 residues. The V segment lost 7 bases and the J segment 7 bases; nucleotides outside the gene matches: 6. Germline CDR1 is SGHTA and CDR2 is FQGTGA. The sample was peripheral blood, taken from a patient treated with radiotherapy plus ipilimumab. The rearrangement links TRBV7-3 to TRBJ2-1; 8 bases agree with TRBD1. The TCR sequence derives from a human donor with non-small cell lung cancer whose response to radiotherapy plus ipilimumab could not be evaluated. Some clones in this sample may be carry-over from other donors' samples. As DNA, the CDR3 is TGTGCCAGCACCGGACAGGGTTCTAATGAGCAGTTCTTC. As protein: CASTGQGSNEQFF. Combining the CDR3 with reference TRBV7-3 and TRBJ2-1 gives the whole variable domain GAGVSQTPSNKVTEKGKYVELRCDPISGHTALYWYRQSLGQGPEFLIYFQGTGAADDSGLPNDRFFAVRPEGSVSTLKIQRTERGDSAVYLCASTGQGSNEQFFGPGTRLTVL.